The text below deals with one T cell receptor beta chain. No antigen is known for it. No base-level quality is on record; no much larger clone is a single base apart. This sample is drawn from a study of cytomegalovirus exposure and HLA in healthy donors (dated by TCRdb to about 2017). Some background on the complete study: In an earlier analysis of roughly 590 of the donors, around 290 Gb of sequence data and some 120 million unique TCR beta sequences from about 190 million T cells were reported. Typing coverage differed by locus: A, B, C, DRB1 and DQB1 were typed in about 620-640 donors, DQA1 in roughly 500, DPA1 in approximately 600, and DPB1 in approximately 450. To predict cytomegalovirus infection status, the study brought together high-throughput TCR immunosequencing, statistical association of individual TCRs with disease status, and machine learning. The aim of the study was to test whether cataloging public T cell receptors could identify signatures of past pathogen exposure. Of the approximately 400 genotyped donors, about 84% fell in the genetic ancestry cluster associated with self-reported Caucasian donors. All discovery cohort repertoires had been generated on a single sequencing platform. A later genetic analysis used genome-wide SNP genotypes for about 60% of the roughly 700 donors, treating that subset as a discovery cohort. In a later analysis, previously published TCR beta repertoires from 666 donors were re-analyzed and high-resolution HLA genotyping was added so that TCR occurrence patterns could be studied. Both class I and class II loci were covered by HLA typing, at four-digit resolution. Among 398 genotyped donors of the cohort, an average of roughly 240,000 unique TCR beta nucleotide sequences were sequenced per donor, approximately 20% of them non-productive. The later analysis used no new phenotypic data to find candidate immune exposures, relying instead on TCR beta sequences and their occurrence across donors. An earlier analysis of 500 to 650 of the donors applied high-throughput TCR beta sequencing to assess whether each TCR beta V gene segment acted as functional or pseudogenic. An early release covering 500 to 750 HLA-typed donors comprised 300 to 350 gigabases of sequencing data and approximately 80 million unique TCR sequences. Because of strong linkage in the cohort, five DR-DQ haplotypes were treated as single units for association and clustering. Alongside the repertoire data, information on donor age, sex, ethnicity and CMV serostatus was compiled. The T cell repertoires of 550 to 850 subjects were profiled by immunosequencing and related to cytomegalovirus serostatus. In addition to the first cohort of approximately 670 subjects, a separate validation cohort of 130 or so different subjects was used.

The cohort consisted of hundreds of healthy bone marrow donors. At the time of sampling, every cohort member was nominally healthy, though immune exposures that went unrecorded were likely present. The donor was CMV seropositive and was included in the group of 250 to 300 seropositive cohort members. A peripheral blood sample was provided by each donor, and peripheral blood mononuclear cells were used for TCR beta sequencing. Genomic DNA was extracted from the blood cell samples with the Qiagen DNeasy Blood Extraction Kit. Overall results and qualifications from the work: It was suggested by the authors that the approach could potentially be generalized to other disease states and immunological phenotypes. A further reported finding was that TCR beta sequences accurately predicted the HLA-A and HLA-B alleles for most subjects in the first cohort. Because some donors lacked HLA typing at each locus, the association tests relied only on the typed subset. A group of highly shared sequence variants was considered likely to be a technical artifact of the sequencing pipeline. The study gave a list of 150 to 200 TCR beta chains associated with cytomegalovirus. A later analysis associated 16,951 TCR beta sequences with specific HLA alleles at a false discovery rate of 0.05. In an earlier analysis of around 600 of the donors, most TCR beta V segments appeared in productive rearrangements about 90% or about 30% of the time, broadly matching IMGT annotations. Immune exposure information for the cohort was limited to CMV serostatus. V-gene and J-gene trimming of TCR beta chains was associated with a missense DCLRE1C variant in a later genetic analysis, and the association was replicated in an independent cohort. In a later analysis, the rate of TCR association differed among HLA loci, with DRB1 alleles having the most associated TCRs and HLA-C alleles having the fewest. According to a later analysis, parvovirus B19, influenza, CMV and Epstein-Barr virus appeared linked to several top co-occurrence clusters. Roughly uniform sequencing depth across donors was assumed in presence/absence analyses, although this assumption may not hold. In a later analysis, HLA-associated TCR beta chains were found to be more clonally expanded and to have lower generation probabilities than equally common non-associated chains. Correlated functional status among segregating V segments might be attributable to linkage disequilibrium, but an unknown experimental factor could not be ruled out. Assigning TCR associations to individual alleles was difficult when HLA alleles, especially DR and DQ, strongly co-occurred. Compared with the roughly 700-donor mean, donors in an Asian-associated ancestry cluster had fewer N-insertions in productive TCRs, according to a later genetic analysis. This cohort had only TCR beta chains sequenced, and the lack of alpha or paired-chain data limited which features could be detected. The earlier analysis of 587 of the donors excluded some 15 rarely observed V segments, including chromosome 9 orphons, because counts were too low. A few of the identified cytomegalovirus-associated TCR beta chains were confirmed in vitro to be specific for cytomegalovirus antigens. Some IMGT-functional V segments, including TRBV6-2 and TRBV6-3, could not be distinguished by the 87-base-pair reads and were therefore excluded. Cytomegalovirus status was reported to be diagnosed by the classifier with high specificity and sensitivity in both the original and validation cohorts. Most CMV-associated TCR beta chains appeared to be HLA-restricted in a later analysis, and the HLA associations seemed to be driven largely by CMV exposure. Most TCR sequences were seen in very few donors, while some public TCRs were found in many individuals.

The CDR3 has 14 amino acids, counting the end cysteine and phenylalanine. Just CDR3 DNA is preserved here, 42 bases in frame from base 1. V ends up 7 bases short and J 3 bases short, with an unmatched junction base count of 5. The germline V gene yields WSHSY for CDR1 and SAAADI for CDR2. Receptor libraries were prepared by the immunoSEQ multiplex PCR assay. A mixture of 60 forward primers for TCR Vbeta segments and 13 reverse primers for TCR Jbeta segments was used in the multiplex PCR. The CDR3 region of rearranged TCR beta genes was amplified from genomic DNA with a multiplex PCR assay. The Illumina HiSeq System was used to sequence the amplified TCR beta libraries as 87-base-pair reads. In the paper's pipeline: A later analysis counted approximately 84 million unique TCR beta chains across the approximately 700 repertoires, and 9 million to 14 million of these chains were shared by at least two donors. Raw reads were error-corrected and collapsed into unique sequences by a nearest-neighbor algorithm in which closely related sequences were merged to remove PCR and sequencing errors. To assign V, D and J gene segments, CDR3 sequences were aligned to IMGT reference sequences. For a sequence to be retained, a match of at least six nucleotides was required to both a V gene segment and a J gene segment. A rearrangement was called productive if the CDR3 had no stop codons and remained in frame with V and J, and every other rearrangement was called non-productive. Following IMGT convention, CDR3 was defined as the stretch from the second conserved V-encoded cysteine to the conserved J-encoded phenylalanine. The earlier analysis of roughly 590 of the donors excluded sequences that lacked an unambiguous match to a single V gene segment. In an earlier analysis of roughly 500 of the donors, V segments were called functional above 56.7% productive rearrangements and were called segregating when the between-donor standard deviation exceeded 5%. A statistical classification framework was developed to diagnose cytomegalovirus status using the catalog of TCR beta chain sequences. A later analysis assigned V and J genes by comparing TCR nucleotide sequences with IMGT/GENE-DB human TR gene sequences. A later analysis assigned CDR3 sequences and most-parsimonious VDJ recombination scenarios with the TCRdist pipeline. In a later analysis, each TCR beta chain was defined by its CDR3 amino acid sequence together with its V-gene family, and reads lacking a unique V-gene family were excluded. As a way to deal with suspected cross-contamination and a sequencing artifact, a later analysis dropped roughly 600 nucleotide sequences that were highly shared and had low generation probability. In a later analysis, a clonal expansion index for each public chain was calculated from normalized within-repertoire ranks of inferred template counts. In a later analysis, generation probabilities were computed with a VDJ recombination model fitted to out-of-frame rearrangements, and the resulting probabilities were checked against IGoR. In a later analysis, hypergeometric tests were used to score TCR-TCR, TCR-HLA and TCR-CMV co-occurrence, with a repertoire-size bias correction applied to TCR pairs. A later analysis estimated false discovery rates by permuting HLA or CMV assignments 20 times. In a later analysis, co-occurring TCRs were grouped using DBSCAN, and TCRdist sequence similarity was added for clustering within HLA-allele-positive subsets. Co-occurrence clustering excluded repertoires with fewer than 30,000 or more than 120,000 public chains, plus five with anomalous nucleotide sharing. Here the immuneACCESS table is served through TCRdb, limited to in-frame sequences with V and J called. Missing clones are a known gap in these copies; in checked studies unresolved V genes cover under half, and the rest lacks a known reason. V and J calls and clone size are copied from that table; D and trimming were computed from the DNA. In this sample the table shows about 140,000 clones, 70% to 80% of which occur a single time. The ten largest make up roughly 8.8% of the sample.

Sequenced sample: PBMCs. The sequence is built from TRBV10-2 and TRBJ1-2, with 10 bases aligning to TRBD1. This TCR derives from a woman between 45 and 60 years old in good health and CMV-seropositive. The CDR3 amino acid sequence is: CASNRQGADYGYTF. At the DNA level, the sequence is TGCGCCAGCAATCGACAGGGGGCAGACTATGGCTACACCTTC.